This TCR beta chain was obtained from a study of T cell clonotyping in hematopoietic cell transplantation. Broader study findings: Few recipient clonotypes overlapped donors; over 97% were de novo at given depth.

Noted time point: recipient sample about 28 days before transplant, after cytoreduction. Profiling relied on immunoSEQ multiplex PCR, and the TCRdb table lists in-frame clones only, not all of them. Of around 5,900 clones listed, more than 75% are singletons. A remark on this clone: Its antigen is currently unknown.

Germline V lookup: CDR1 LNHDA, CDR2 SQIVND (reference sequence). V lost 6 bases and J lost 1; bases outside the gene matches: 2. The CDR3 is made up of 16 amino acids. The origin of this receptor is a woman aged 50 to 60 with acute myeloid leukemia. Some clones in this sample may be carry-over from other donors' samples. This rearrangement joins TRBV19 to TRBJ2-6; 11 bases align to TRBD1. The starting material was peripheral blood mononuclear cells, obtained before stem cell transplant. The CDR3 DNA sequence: TGTGCCAGTAGGGACAGGGGGCTGTCTGGGGCCAACGTCCTGACTTTC. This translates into CASRDRGLSGANVLTF.